The present T cell receptor (beta chain) was sequenced within a study of T cell repertoires in cytomegalovirus infection. At the level of the study: Public TCR beta signatures were indicative of both CMV infection and a matching HLA type.

TCRdb used MiXCR to reprocess the reads, holding one entry per CDR3 protein. This table holds 300,000 to 450,000 distinct CDR3 sequences, around a sixth found once. CDR1 and CDR2 (germline): SGHTA, FQGNSA. The CDR3 runs 13 residues. V shed 5 bases and J shed 4 bases, with 11 bases lying between them. Overall study findings and caveats: CMV carriers having the relevant HLA were flagged by cumulative public TCR beta family frequency. In two of eight donors, the top clonotype was HLA-C-restricted CMV-specific.

There are many counts of this clonotype. The antigen is not known. The rearrangement uses TRBV7-2 and TRBJ2-5, with D possibly TRBD2 on 5 matching bases. Sequencing was performed on PBMCs. The clonotype comes from a human donor in good health (CMV status not recorded). Some clones in this sample may be carry-over from other donors' samples. The CDR3 reads CASSPTRGETQYF. The CDR3 DNA sequence: TGTGCCAGCAGCCCTACTAGAGGAGAGACCCAGTACTTC.